This entry describes one T cell receptor (beta chain). Its antigen is as yet unknown. Trimming took 2 bases from V and 9 from J; bases not matched to a gene: 7. This CDR3 region has 15 residues. Germline V lookup: CDR1 SGHAT, CDR2 FQNNGV. The record originates from a study of T-cell memory formation after mild COVID-19. On the study more broadly: TCR clusters largely stayed donor specific.

General study findings and limits: Second-wave clones reaching peak frequency on day 37 lacked confirmed SARS-CoV-2 specificity. Contracting CD4+ clones lay largely in CM and EM, with CD8+ ones residing in EMRA.

After 5'RACE with constant-segment primers, TCR alpha and TCR beta cDNA libraries carrying sample barcodes and UMIs were obtained. MiXCR, applied by TCRdb to the 5' RACE reads, yields one record per CDR3 protein. Of approximately 450,000 distinct CDR3 sequences in the sample, approximately 18% are singletons; the top ten hold around an eighth. Sequencing was performed on PBMCs or a T cell subset sorted from them (not recorded which). The receptor was derived from an adult woman who had mild COVID-19 (a few samples of this study predate the infection). Cell type and time point are not known. The V and J genes are TRBV11-2 and TRBJ1-6; 7 nucleotides align to TRBD1. The DNA for the CDR3 is TGTGCCAGCAGCTTACCATACAGGGGTGGTTCACCCCTCCACTTT. This sequence encodes CASSLPYRGGSPLHF.